The clone carrying this T cell receptor beta chain is a singleton in its sample. The antigen is unknown. Germline assignment: CDR1 SGHRS and CDR2 YFSETQ. This CDR3 has 15 residues. The V end lost 0 bases, the J end lost 13 bases, and 22 bases lay between the germline ends. This specimen comes from a study of early T cells in non-severe SARS-CoV-2 infection. Study results and limitations: Anti-spike CD8 responses were favored by VDJdb matching, which missed private and CD4 specificities.

Individually, cDNA molecules had unique molecular identifiers attached to them. TCRdb recomputed calls from the 5' RACE reads with MiXCR, one row per CDR3 protein. The sample holds about 110,000 distinct CDR3 sequences, roughly 12% seen once. The chain joins TRBV5-1 to TRBJ1-2; a possible D gene is TRBD1 (6 bases). The receptor's source is an adult who was a healthcare worker with PCR-confirmed SARS-CoV-2 infection or an uninfected control (not recorded which). Sequencing was performed on whole blood. CDR3 coding DNA: TGCGCCAGCAGCTTGGAACCCAGGCCCTCAGGGGAGGGCACCTTC. This encodes CASSLEPRPSGEGTF.